This paragraph covers one T cell receptor beta chain sequence. What it recognizes is unknown. At one end, the junction sequence differs from germline, possibly due to a read error. This specimen belongs to a study of CD8+CD57+ T cells in acquired aplastic anemia. Overall study findings and caveats: Shared by patients and controls, 25 to 30 CD8+ CDR3s were abundant in patients.

This CDR3 comprises 14 residues. Germline CDR1 reads SGHTA; CDR2 reads FQGNSA. Sequencing was done on patients that had shown CD8+CD57+ cell expansion by flow cytometry. Genomic DNA provided the template from which TCR beta VDJ and CDR3 profiles were obtained. TCRdb fed the reads into MiXCR, producing one record per CDR3 protein. This sample has roughly 250,000 distinct CDR3 sequences, with around 82% found just once. The sample consisted of sorted CD4+, CD8+, or CD8+CD57+ T cells (not recorded which) from PBMCs. J is TRBJ2-7 and V is TRBV7-2; no reliable D call. This clonotype originated in a human donor with aplastic anemia. This CDR3 reads CASSLATQTYERYF. CDR3 DNA sequence: TGTGCCAGCAGCTTAGCTACTCAGACCTACGAGCGGTACTTC.